The T cell receptor (beta chain) described here comes from a study of Ad26.COV2.S vaccination and SARS-CoV-2 variants (dated by TCRdb to the early 2020s). About the investigation overall: Vaccine-arm donors came from COV1001, a multicentre, randomized, double-blind, placebo-controlled phase I-IIa trial of Ad26.COV2.S in healthy adults. Ad26.COV2.S was given intramuscularly at 5x10^10 or 1x10^11 viral particles, as a single shot or as two shots 56 days apart. TCRbeta repertoire sequencing served as the tool for gauging how specific and how broad the SARS-CoV-2-reactive T cell receptors were following Ad26.COV2.S vaccination. The TCR-sequenced set comprised approximately 32 samples: some 19 Ad26.COV2.S vaccine recipients, 5 placebo recipients and 8 SARS-CoV-2 convalescent individuals. Trial participants were randomized into five groups of five: low-dose or high-dose Ad26.COV2.S given once or twice, or placebo on both occasions. Investigators did not know the trial group allocation while performing experiments and assessing outcomes.

The immunoSEQ Assay was used to sequence TCRbeta CDR3 regions. After extraction, genomic DNA underwent amplification by bias-controlled multiplex PCR, followed by high-throughput sequencing. The paper's data handling went like this. To quantify the absolute abundance of each unique TCRbeta CDR3 region, sequences were collapsed and filtered. Usable DNA was measured by amplifying reference genes present in all nucleated cells, and TCRbeta template counts were normalized to that usable DNA to estimate T cell fraction. Repertoire TCRs were annotated as SARS-CoV-2-specific by exact matching of V gene, CDR3 amino acid sequence and J gene to a known reactive TCR set. The reference SARS-CoV-2 TCR set was obtained from MIRA and was filtered for enrichment in COVID-19-positive ImmuneCODE repertoires, whereby public or cross-reactive TCRs were removed. Using the MIRA antigens, annotated TCRs were further analysed by specific ORF or by position within an ORF. Breadth was defined as annotated unique rearrangements over total unique productive rearrangements; depth was the summed frequency of those rearrangements. Group comparisons of TCR breadth used two-sided Wilcoxon rank-sum tests. TCRdb obtained this table from immuneACCESS and retained in-frame rearrangements with V and J assigned. These tables miss some clones; where compared with another copy, unresolved V genes account for less than half of the shortfall, and the remainder is unexplained. From that table come the V and J calls and clone size; the DNA was used to work out D and trimming. For this sample there are 300,000 to 400,000 clones; 85% to 90% appear just once. The ten biggest clones cover around 1.9% of the sample.

Details on this clone: The target of this receptor is not known. Nothing much larger sits one base from this clone, and base qualities are not available.

The sample's treatment or condition label, in plain terms: roughly 19 received Ad26.COV2.S at low or high dose, single or two shots; roughly five received placebo; per-sample allocation not given. For vaccine and placebo recipients, the sequenced repertoires came from samples collected on day 63 after the first injection. Between 29 July and 7 August 2020, Cohort 1b enrolled 25 adults aged 18-55 years at one site in Boston, USA. Ad26.COV2.S was a replication-incompetent adenovirus type 26 vector expressing a prefusion-stabilized SARS-CoV-2 spike protein from the original Wuhan strain. Ends trimmed: V by 3 bases, J by 8 bases; bases unmatched to a gene: 4. From cysteine to phenylalanine, the CDR3 is 13 amino acids long. The retained sequence is limited to the CDR3, 39 bases, with the frame set at the first base. The CDR1 and CDR2 encoded by the germline V gene are SGHTA and FQGNSA. Overall study results and their limits: The study was not powered for comparison of responses between vaccine doses or regimens. According to the authors, total T cell responses may have been underestimated by the TCR breadth and depth analyses. After vaccination, spike-specific CD8+ and CD4+ T cell responses were reported to show substantial breadth. Vaccine and placebo recipients had similar non-spike TCR breadth, a finding consistent with the vaccine containing only spike. Spike-specific TCR breadth was higher in Ad26.COV2.S recipients than in placebo recipients (P = 0.0014).

The sequenced sample was peripheral blood, obtained in a trial of Ad26.COV2.S vaccine versus placebo. The clonotype originates from a person between 18 and 60 years old who received the Ad26.COV2.S COVID-19 vaccine or a placebo. The chain joins TRBV7-2 to TRBJ1-2; TRBD1 lines up with 9 middle nucleotides. The sequenced DNA is TGTGCCAGCAGCTTGAGACAGGGGGAAGGCTACACCTTC. The translation is CASSLRQGEGYTF.